The clone carrying this T cell receptor beta chain was found a few times. Its antigen is as yet unknown. This specimen comes from a study of human T cells and chemical hapten exposure. Findings and caveats of the study: The count of PT1 expanded TCRs correlated positively with patch test score. In comparison with controls, expanded TCRs gave rise to a significantly larger number of large CDR3 similarity clusters.

The CDR3 length is 13 residues. V was cut by 5 bases and J by 3 bases, with 10 bases left in between. The germline V gene has CDR1 SEHNR and CDR2 FQNEAQ (reference sequence). TCRdb re-analysed the RACE reads in MiXCR, keeping a single row per CDR3 protein. The sample carries about 54,000 distinct CDR3 sequences, 7.5% to 10% recorded once. Time point described: patch test 2, 6 weeks after DPC sensitization. Specified treatment: therapeutic diphenylcyclopropenone sensitization with weekly scalp DPC. Extraction of total RNA was performed on unfractionated whole blood. The sequences come from whole blood, collected in connection with sensitization to the hapten diphenylcyclopropenone (DPC). The chain has TRBV7-9 and TRBJ2-5; maybe TRBD1 (6 bases). The sequence was collected from a woman aged 45-65 years with alopecia areata. Some clones in this sample may be carry-over from other donors' samples. In DNA form, the CDR3 reads TGTGCCAGCAGCCCACGGACAGAAGAGACCCAGTACTTC. Its translation: CASSPRTEETQYF.